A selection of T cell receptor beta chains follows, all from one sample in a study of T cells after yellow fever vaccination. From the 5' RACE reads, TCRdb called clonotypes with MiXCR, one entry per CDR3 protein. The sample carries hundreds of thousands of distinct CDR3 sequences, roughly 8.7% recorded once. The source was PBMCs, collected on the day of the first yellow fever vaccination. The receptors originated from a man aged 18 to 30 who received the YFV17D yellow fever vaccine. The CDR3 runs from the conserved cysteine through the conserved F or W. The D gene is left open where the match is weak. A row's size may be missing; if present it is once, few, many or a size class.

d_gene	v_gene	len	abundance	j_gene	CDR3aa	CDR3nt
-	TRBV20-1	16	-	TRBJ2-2	CSARGGGSSVTGELFF	TGCAGTGCTAGAGGGGGGGGCAGCTCGGTCACCGGGGAGCTGTTTTTT
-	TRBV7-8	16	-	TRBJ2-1	CASSLVGGGMTFEQFF	TGTGCCAGCAGCTTAGTCGGCGGGGGCATGACCTTTGAGCAGTTCTTC
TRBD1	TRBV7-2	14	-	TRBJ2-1	CASSFRGFVDEQFF	TGTGCCAGCAGCTTCAGGGGGTTTGTGGATGAGCAGTTCTTC
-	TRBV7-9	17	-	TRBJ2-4	CASSSPEGSGTKNIQYF	TGTGCCAGCAGCTCCCCCGAGGGGTCGGGAACCAAAAACATTCAGTACTTC
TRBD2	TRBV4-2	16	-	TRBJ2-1	CASSQESGGARNWQFF	TGTGCCAGCAGCCAAGAGAGCGGGGGGGCCCGAAATTGGCAGTTCTTC
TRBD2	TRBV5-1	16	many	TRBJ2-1	CASSLSGGATYNEQFF	TGCGCCAGCAGCTTGAGCGGGGGTGCCACCTACAATGAGCAGTTCTTC
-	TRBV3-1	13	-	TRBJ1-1	CASSQARGGEAFF	TGTGCCAGCAGCCAAGCACGTGGGGGTGAAGCTTTCTTT
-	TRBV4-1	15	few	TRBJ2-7	CASSQEGASRGEQYF	TGCGCCAGCAGCCAAGAGGGGGCCTCCCGCGGCGAGCAGTACTTC
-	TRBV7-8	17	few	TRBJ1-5	CASSLMGGGIGNQPQHF	TGTGCCAGCAGCCTAATGGGAGGGGGGATCGGAAATCAGCCCCAGCATTTT
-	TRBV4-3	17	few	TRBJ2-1	CASSHSVSTDLYNEQFF	TGCGCCAGCAGCCATTCTGTCAGCACCGATCTATACAATGAGCAGTTCTTC
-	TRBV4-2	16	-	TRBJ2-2	CASSQDGTSWVGELFF	TGTGCCAGCAGCCAAGATGGGACCTCCTGGGTTGGGGAGCTGTTTTTT
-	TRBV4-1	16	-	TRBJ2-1	CASSQEIHLGANEQFF	TGCGCCAGCAGCCAAGAAATCCACCTGGGAGCTAATGAGCAGTTCTTC
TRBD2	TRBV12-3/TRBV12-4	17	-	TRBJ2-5	CASSLSSRGGAALDQYF	TGTGCCAGCAGTTTATCCTCACGCGGGGGGGCCGCTCTCGACCAGTACTTC
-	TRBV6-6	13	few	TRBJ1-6	CASGEGLGSPLHF	TGTGCCAGCGGGGAGGGGCTAGGTTCACCCCTCCACTTT
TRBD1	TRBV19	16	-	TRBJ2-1	CASSIDPGTGALHQFF	TGTGCCAGTAGTATAGATCCGGGGACAGGGGCCCTTCACCAGTTCTTC
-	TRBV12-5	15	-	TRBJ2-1	CASGLVVGAVNEQFF	TGTGCTAGTGGTTTGGTAGTCGGGGCCGTGAATGAGCAGTTCTTC
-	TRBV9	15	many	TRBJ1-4	CASSGRGLTNEKLFF	TGTGCCAGCAGCGGCCGGGGGCTGACTAATGAAAAACTGTTTTTT
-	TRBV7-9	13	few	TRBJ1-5	CASSSVEEQPQHF	TGTGCCAGCAGCTCGGTGGAAGAGCAGCCCCAGCATTTT
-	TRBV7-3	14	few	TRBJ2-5	CASSLLGGEETQYF	TGTGCCAGCAGCTTACTTGGGGGAGAAGAGACCCAGTACTTC
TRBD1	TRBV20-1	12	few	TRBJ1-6	CSARVYGTGDHF	TGCAGTGCTAGAGTGTATGGGACAGGGGACCACTTT
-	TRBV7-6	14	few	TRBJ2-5	CASSKDGLQETQYF	TGTGCCAGCAGCAAGGACGGGCTCCAAGAGACCCAGTACTTC
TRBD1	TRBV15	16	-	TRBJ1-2	CATNQNRGRGILGYTF	TGTGCCACCAATCAGAACAGGGGCCGGGGAATATTGGGCTACACCTTC
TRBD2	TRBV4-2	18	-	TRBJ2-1	CASSQDRSGGAYRDEQFF	TGTGCCAGCAGCCAAGATCGAAGCGGGGGGGCCTATAGGGATGAGCAGTTCTTC
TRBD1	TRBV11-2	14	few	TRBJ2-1	CASSLLDRASEQFF	TGTGCCAGCAGCTTACTGGACAGGGCATCTGAGCAGTTCTTC
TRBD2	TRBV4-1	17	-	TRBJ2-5	CASSQRLAGGRQETQYF	TGCGCCAGCAGCCAAAGACTAGCGGGGGGGCGGCAGGAGACCCAGTACTTC
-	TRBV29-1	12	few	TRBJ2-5	CSGKEGGETQYF	TGCAGCGGGAAGGAGGGGGGGGAGACCCAGTACTTC
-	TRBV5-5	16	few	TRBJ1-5	CASSSLNGYSNQPQHF	TGTGCCAGCAGCTCTTTGAACGGATATAGCAATCAGCCCCAGCATTTT
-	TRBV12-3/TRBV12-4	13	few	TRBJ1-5	CASTWGDNQPQHF	TGTGCCAGCACCTGGGGGGACAATCAGCCCCAGCATTTT
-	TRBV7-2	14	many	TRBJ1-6	CASSPMGRYSPLHF	TGTGCCAGCAGCCCTATGGGGCGGTATTCACCCCTCCACTTT